Following are 11 T cell receptor beta chains from one sample sequenced in a study of T cells in Graves' hyperthyroidism and ophthalmopathy. RNA transcripts gave rise to amplified TCR beta CDR3 regions. When the TCR CDR3 underwent first-round RT-PCR, the HTBI primer set was used. TCRdb recomputed calls from the multiplex PCR reads with MiXCR, one row per CDR3 protein. Of roughly 96,000 distinct CDR3 sequences in the sample, around 52% were seen once. The sample comprised blood. The receptors stem from a woman in her thirties or forties with Graves' hyperthyroidism.

The chain links TRBV6-6 to TRBJ1-3, with 7 positions matching TRBD1. Germline V lookup: CDR1 MNHNY, CDR2 SVGAGI (reference sequence). The V and J ends lost 5 bases and 7 bases, in that order; junction bases with no gene match: 11. This CDR3 spans 15 amino acids. The DNA of the CDR3 is TGTGCCAGCAGTGAATGGAGGGGGCGAGGGAACACCATATATTTT. Residues: CASSEWRGRGNTIYF.

V gene TRBV6-5 combines with J gene TRBJ1-1; TRBD1 might be the D (6 bases). The germline V and J ends were trimmed by 6 bases and 1 base, with 21 bases remaining between them. This CDR3 comprises 17 residues. Germline loops: CDR1 MNHEY, CDR2 SVGAGI. Here the CDR3 reads CASRTIGRGHRNTEAFF. Here the CDR3 DNA reads TGTGCCAGCAGGACTATCGGCAGGGGCCACAGGAACACTGAAGCTTTCTTT.

This clonotype was recorded at least ten times. This rearrangement joins TRBV20-1 to TRBJ1-4; the match to TRBD1 covers 7 bases. The CDR3 runs 15 residues. From germline, CDR1 is DFQATT and CDR2 SNEGSKA (reference sequence). The V gene end was trimmed by 3 bases and the J gene end by 4 bases; junction bases not matched to a gene: 8. The CDR3 spells CSARDPGQFNEKLFF. DNA of the CDR3: TGCAGTGCTAGGGATCCGGGACAGTTTAATGAAAAACTGTTTTTT.

This clonotype was seen once. At one end, the junction sequence differs from germline, possibly due to a read error. This chain joins TRBV9 and TRBJ1-2, with D perhaps matching TRBD1 (5 bases). This CDR3 spans 12 amino acids. The germline V gene encodes CDR1 SGDLS and CDR2 YYNGEE. The CDR3 sequence is CASSSGPDGYTF. CDR3 nucleotides: TGCGCCAGCAGCTCAGGGCCTGACGGCTACACCTTC.

There are many counts of this clonotype. The gene calls are TRBV6-5 and TRBJ1-1; D not certain. Germline CDR1 is MNHEY and CDR2 is SVGAGI. CDR3 length equals 14 residues. Trimming pared 2 bases from V and 0 bases from J, leaving 7 bases between. DNA for the CDR3: TGTGCCAGCAGTTACCTGGGGATGAACACTGAAGCTTTCTTT. This codes for CASSYLGMNTEAFF.

This clonotype was seen just once. A much larger clone is a single base away; this may be a read error. The chain carries TRBV5-1 and TRBJ2-7; 10 bases are a match to TRBD1. In germline, CDR1 is SGHRS, CDR2 YFSETQ. The CDR3 contains 14 residues. DNA for the CDR3: TGCGCCAGCAGCCGAAAGGACAGGGGGGGCGAGCAGCACTTC. It specifies CASSRKDRGGEQHF.

V is TRBV7-2 and J is TRBJ1-2; TRBD1 might be the D (5 bases). The germline gives CDR1 SGHTA, CDR2 FQGNSA. The CDR3 is 15 residues long. The V and J ends lost 11 bases and 5 bases respectively, with 24 bases between them. The CDR3 DNA follows: TGTGCCTGGGGCCCCCCTGGGGAGGTTGATTATGGCTACACCTTC. Translating it yields CAWGPPGEVDYGYTF.

Points on this clonotype: Without the conserved terminal phenylalanine or tryptophan, this CDR3 likely stems from a read error. It is unclear where the CDR3 begins or ends on the DNA, so no DNA is shown, and the CDR3 is as TCRdb lists it. The CDR3 here is CAISESMGEST. The chain uses TRBV10-3 and TRBJ1-3; the table assigns TRBD1, which was not confirmed against the DNA. 11 amino acids form the CDR3, both terminal residues included. Per the germline V gene, CDR1 is ENHRY and CDR2 is SYGVKD.

The chain uses TRBV13 and TRBJ1-5; tentatively, D is TRBD1 (6 bases). The CDR3 spans 12 residues. Germline values: CDR1 PRHDT, CDR2 FYEKMQ (reference sequence). Trimming took 0 bases from V and 15 from J, leaving 12 bases between them. DNA for the CDR3: TGTGCCAGCAGCTTAGGAGGGGGGCTCGCGCATTTT. Protein sequence: CASSLGGGLAHF.

CDR3: CASSSQGPQHF. CDR3 bases: TGTGCCAGCAGCTCTCAGGGGCCCCAGCATTTT. J is TRBJ1-5 and V is TRBV7-9, with TRBD1 as a possible D gene (5 bases). Germline loops: CDR1 SEHNR, CDR2 FQNEAQ (reference sequence). Between the trimmed V and J ends, which lost 4 bases and 9 bases, there was a span of 7 bases. The CDR3 extends over 11 amino acids.

The chain couples TRBV29-1 to TRBJ1-1; no definite D call. Trimming cost V 7 bases and J 7 bases, with 22 bases left between them. The germline V gene encodes CDR1 SQVTM and CDR2 ANQGSEA. The CDR3 totals 14 residues. The CDR3 DNA follows: TGCAGCGGTAGCGCGCCTGTCGGTGTTGGTGAAGCTTTCTTT. The encoded protein is CSGSAPVGVGEAFF.